This is a list of T cell receptor beta chains from one sample in a study of T cell clonotyping in hematopoietic cell transplantation. TCRdb keeps only in-frame clones here, not all; method: immunoSEQ multiplex PCR. The table includes 15,000 to 20,000 clones, roughly 77% detected once. The sequenced sample was peripheral blood mononuclear cells, obtained before stem cell transplant. Every receptor here comes from a man between 60 and 70 years old with acute myeloid leukemia. Some clones in this sample may be carry-over from other donors' samples. Each CDR3 is given without its conserved first and last residue.

v_call	j_call	cdr3_aa
TRBV7-9	TRBJ2-3	ASSLAQGLMD
TRBV7-6	TRBJ1-5	ASSTRQGADQPQH
TRBV19	TRBJ2-3	ASSIDLEDTQY
TRBV7-2	TRBJ1-2	ASSSLDRAGGYT
TRBV7-2	TRBJ1-6	ASSLMGDNSPLH
TRBV10-2	TRBJ2-7	ASRLAGTYEQY
TRBV6-5	TRBJ2-2	ASNKQGIGTGELF
TRBV5-6	TRBJ1-2	ASSPNMGPMNYGYT
TRBV2	TRBJ1-2	ASTRDTYGYT
TRBV6-5	TRBJ2-7	ASSMTGLIYEQY
TRBV15	TRBJ1-5	ATSDRNQPQH
TRBV7-6	TRBJ2-1	ASRLAATSYNEQF
TRBV5-1	TRBJ1-2	ASSFSGGGRGGYT
TRBV7-2	TRBJ2-5	ASSLALTPETQY
TRBV14	TRBJ2-5	ASSQRGQETQY
TRBV29-1	TRBJ1-5	SVSTGFLGNQPQH
TRBV6-6	TRBJ1-2	ASSYKGADYGYT
TRBV19	TRBJ2-2	AGQGYTGELF
TRBV30	TRBJ1-2	AWSLEGWGYT
TRBV19	TRBJ1-1	ASSIGSVATEAF
TRBV10-3	TRBJ2-7	AIRWDSFTYEQY
TRBV19	TRBJ2-7	ASSAEDSYEQY
TRBV18	TRBJ2-3	ASSGVEASTDTQY
TRBV14	TRBJ1-1	ASSQEHRVIRTEAF
TRBV4-1	TRBJ2-5	ASSQGLRQGETQY
TRBV5-8	TRBJ2-3	ASSLKAAYTQY
TRBV27	TRBJ2-1	ASSFLVRGHEQF
TRBV19	TRBJ2-1	ASLDRSSYNEQF
TRBV4-1	TRBJ1-1	ASSRDDRGPRL
TRBV6-5	TRBJ1-6	ASSYSLMRDSPLH
TRBV7-2	TRBJ1-6	ASSSGSPLH
TRBV9	TRBJ2-1	ASSRAIAGGDEQF
TRBV7-7	TRBJ2-3	ASSLGVSADTQY
TRBV7-9	TRBJ1-5	ASSLDRTQPQH
TRBV9	TRBJ2-1	ASSAGLRGYNEQF
TRBV7-9	TRBJ2-5	ASTQIGGPGETQY
TRBV27	TRBJ1-4	ASSLREGEKLF
TRBV6-5	TRBJ2-7	ASSLAFSYEQY
TRBV7-9	TRBJ2-4	ASSLDGGAAKNIQY
TRBV19	TRBJ2-3	ASTLVGGADTQY
TRBV30	TRBJ1-1	AWSGSGFGEAF
TRBV2	TRBJ1-6	ASRRTTILYNSPLH
TRBV11-3	TRBJ2-3	ASSLNAGLTDTQY
TRBV29-1	TRBJ1-1	SASRGDKTEAF
TRBV5-4	TRBJ1-1	ASSLEDTEPTEAF
TRBV11-2	TRBJ2-3	ASSLGQYSTDTQY
TRBV27	TRBJ2-7	ASSQIGAGSTGQY
TRBV7-6	TRBJ2-1	ASSLEADSYNEQF
TRBV6-5	TRBJ1-2	ASSPRGYGYT
TRBV29-1	TRBJ2-4	SVEGRSRDIQY
TRBV7-3	TRBJ2-5	ASSLLVDGTQY
TRBV19	TRBJ2-7	ASKTSGGAYEQY
TRBV7-2	TRBJ1-2	ASSFKDRGYT